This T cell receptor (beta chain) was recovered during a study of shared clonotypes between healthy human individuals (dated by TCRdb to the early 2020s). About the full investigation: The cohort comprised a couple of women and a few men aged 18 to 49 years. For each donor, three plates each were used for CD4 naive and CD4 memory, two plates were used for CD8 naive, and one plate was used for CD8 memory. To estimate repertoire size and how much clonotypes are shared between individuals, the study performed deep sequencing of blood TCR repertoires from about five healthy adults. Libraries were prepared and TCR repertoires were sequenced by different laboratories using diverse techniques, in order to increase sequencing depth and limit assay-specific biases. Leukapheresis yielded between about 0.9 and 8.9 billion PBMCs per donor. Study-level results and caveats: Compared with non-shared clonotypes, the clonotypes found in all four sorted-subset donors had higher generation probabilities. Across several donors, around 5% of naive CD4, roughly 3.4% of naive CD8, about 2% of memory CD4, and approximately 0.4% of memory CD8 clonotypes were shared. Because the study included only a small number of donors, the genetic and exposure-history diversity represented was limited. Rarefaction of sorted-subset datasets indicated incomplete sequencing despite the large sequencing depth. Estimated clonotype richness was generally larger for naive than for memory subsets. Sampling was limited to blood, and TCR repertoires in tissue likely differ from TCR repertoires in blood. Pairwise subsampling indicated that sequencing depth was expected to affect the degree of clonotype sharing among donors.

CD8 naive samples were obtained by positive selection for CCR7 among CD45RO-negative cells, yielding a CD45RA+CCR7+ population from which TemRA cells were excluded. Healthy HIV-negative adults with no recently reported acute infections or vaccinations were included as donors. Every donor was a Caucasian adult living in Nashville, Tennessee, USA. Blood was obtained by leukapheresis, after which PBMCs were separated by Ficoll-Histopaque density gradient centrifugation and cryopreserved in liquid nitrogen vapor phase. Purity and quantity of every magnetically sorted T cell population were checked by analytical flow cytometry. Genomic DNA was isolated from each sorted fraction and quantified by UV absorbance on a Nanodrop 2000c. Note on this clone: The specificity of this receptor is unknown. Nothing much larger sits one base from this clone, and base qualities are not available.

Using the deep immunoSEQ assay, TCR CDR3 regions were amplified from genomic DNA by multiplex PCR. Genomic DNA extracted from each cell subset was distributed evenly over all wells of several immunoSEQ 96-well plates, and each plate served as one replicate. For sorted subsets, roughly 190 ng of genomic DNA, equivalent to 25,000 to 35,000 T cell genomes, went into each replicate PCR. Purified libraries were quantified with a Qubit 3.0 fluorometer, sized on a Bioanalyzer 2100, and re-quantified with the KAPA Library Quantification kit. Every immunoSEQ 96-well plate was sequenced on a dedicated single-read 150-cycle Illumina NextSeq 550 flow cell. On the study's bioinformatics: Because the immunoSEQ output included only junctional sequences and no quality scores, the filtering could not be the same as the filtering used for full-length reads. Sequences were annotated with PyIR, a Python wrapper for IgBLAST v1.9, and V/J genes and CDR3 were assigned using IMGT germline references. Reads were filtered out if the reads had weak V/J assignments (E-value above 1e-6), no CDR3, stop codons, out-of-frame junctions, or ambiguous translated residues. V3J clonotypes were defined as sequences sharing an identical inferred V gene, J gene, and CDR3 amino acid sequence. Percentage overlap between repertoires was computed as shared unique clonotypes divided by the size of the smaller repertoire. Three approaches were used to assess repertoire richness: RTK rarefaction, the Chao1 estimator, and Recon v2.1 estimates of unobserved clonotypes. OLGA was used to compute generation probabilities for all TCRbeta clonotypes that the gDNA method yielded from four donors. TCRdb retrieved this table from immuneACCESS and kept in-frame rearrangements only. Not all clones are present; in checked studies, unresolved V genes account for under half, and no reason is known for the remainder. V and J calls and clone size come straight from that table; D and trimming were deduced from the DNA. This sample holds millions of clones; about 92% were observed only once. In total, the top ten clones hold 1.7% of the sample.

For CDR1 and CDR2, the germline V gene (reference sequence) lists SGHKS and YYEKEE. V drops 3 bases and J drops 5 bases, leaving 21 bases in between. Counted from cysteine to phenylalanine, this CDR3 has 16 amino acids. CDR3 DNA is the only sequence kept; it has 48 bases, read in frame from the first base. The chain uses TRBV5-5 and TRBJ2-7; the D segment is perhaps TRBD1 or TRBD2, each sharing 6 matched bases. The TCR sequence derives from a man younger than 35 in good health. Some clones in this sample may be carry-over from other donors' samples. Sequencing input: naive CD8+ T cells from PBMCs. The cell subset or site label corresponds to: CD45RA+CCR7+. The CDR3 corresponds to CASSYPSGASIHEQYF. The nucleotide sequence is TGTGCCAGCAGCTACCCCTCGGGGGCATCTATCCACGAGCAGTACTTC.